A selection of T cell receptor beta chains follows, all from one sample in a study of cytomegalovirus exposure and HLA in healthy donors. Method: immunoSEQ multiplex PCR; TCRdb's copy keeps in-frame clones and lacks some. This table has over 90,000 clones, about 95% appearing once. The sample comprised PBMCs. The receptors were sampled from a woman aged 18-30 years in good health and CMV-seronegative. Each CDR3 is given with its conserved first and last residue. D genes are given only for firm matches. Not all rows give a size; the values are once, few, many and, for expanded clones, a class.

cdr3_aa: CASSRIPGQPREQYF
cdr3_nt: TGTGCCAGCAGTCGAATTCCGGGACAGCCGCGCGAGCAGTACTTC
v_call: TRBV2
j_call: TRBJ2-7
clone_size: NA
d_call: TRBD1

cdr3_aa: CASRDRTANYGYTF
cdr3_nt: TGCGCCAGCAGGGATAGGACAGCAAACTATGGCTACACCTTC
v_call: TRBV5-1
j_call: TRBJ1-2
clone_size: NA
d_call: NA

cdr3_aa: CASSLVVGVGNEQFF
cdr3_nt: TGTGCCAGCAGCTTAGTGGTGGGAGTGGGTAATGAGCAGTTCTTC
v_call: TRBV7-2
j_call: TRBJ2-1
clone_size: once
d_call: NA

cdr3_aa: CASSQGLAGGRETQYF
cdr3_nt: TGTGCCAGCAGTCAGGGACTAGCGGGGGGGCGGGAGACCCAGTACTTC
v_call: TRBV28
j_call: TRBJ2-5
clone_size: NA
d_call: TRBD2

cdr3_aa: CASSPPSYGGYTF
cdr3_nt: TGTGCCAGCAGCCCCCCATCCTATGGTGGCTACACCTTC
v_call: TRBV7-6
j_call: TRBJ1-2
clone_size: once
d_call: NA

cdr3_aa: CARSSRLAGTKETQYF
cdr3_nt: TGTGCCAGAAGCTCGAGACTAGCGGGGACGAAAGAGACCCAGTACTTC
v_call: TRBV5-3
j_call: TRBJ2-5
clone_size: NA
d_call: TRBD2

cdr3_aa: CASSMPSGAYNEQFF
cdr3_nt: TGTGCCAGCAGCATGCCTAGCGGGGCCTACAATGAGCAGTTCTTC
v_call: TRBV7-9
j_call: TRBJ2-1
clone_size: NA
d_call: TRBD2

cdr3_aa: CASSLDSEHQPQHF
cdr3_nt: TGCGCCAGCAGCTTGGACAGTGAACATCAGCCCCAGCATTTT
v_call: TRBV5-1
j_call: TRBJ1-5
clone_size: NA
d_call: NA

cdr3_aa: CASSLRPSGTYNEQFF
cdr3_nt: TGTGCCAGCAGCTTGAGGCCCAGCGGGACATACAATGAGCAGTTCTTC
v_call: TRBV7-6
j_call: TRBJ2-1
clone_size: NA
d_call: NA

cdr3_aa: CATSFGHYEQYF
cdr3_nt: TGTGCCACCAGCTTTGGACACTACGAGCAGTACTTC
v_call: TRBV15
j_call: TRBJ2-7
clone_size: NA
d_call: NA

cdr3_aa: CASSEGYSDREALAKAFF
cdr3_nt: TGTGCCAGCAGTGAAGGCTATTCGGACAGGGAGGCGTTAGCAAAAGCTTTCTTT
v_call: TRBV25-1
j_call: TRBJ1-1
clone_size: NA
d_call: TRBD1

cdr3_aa: CASSEANNRWTVSSGANVLTF
cdr3_nt: TGTGCCAGCAGTGAAGCAAATAATAGGTGGACAGTTAGCTCTGGGGCCAACGTCCTGACTTTC
v_call: TRBV2
j_call: TRBJ2-6
clone_size: NA
d_call: NA

cdr3_aa: CASSTDSLLNTEAFF
cdr3_nt: TGTGCCAGCAGCACCGACAGTCTACTGAACACTGAAGCTTTCTTT
v_call: TRBV7-8
j_call: TRBJ1-1
clone_size: NA
d_call: NA

cdr3_aa: CASSLTGGQPQHF
cdr3_nt: TGTGCCAGCAGTTTGACGGGAGGCCAGCCCCAGCATTTT
v_call: TRBV6-6
j_call: TRBJ1-5
clone_size: NA
d_call: NA

cdr3_aa: CATSREGQGNEQFF
cdr3_nt: TGTGCCACCAGCAGGGAGGGACAGGGCAATGAGCAGTTCTTC
v_call: TRBV15
j_call: TRBJ2-1
clone_size: NA
d_call: TRBD1

cdr3_aa: CASSSPASGTYEQYF
cdr3_nt: TGTGCCAGCAGCTCCCCGGCTAGCGGAACCTACGAGCAGTACTTC
v_call: TRBV6-6
j_call: TRBJ2-7
clone_size: few
d_call: TRBD2

cdr3_aa: CASSKDRLEAFF
cdr3_nt: TGTGCCAGCAGCAAGGACAGGCTTGAAGCTTTCTTT
v_call: TRBV7-2
j_call: TRBJ1-1
clone_size: NA
d_call: TRBD1

cdr3_aa: CASSQVGQSYGYTF
cdr3_nt: TGCGCCAGCAGCCAAGTGGGGCAGAGCTATGGCTACACCTTC
v_call: TRBV4-1
j_call: TRBJ1-2
clone_size: NA
d_call: NA

cdr3_aa: CSVPQQGATYGYTF
cdr3_nt: TGCAGCGTTCCCCAACAGGGGGCGACCTATGGCTACACCTTC
v_call: TRBV29-1
j_call: TRBJ1-2
clone_size: NA
d_call: TRBD1

cdr3_aa: CASSLVGTGVEKLFF
cdr3_nt: TGTGCCAGCAGCTTAGTGGGGACAGGGGTCGAAAAACTGTTTTTT
v_call: TRBV7-9
j_call: TRBJ1-4
clone_size: once
d_call: TRBD1

cdr3_aa: CASSSGTALGETQYF
cdr3_nt: TGCGCCAGCAGTTCCGGGACAGCGCTCGGGGAGACCCAGTACTTC
v_call: TRBV10-1
j_call: TRBJ2-5
clone_size: NA
d_call: TRBD1

cdr3_aa: CASSFGAGGIYEQYF
cdr3_nt: TGTGCCAGCAGCTTTGGGGCGGGAGGAATATACGAGCAGTACTTC
v_call: TRBV11-2
j_call: TRBJ2-7
clone_size: NA
d_call: TRBD2

cdr3_aa: CASRLDSRIYEQYF
cdr3_nt: TGTGCCAGCAGATTGGACAGTAGGATCTACGAGCAGTACTTC
v_call: TRBV6-5
j_call: TRBJ2-7
clone_size: NA
d_call: NA

cdr3_aa: CASSQGEAGEQFF
cdr3_nt: TGTGCCAGCAGCCAAGGGGAGGCGGGTGAGCAGTTCTTC
v_call: TRBV4-2
j_call: TRBJ2-1
clone_size: NA
d_call: NA

cdr3_aa: CASSVGGLKNYNEQFF
cdr3_nt: TGTGCCAGCAGCGTAGGAGGGCTAAAGAATTACAATGAGCAGTTCTTC
v_call: TRBV9
j_call: TRBJ2-1
clone_size: few
d_call: NA

cdr3_aa: CASSLGQEGNQPQHF
cdr3_nt: TGTGCCAGCAGCTTAGGACAGGAAGGCAATCAGCCCCAGCATTTT
v_call: TRBV7-9
j_call: TRBJ1-5
clone_size: NA
d_call: NA

cdr3_aa: CASSTTSGSTDTQYF
cdr3_nt: TGTGCCAGCAGTACTACTAGCGGGAGCACGGATACGCAGTATTTT
v_call: TRBV9
j_call: TRBJ2-3
clone_size: NA
d_call: TRBD2

cdr3_aa: CASSASDGRVGTQF
cdr3_nt: TGTGCCAGCAGCGCATCGGACGGTCGAGTCGGGACACAATTC
v_call: TRBV9
j_call: TRBJ1-2
clone_size: NA
d_call: NA

cdr3_aa: CASSYTWTGVGQGGEKLFF
cdr3_nt: TGTGCCAGCAGCTATACCTGGACTGGGGTGGGACAGGGCGGCGAAAAACTGTTTTTT
v_call: TRBV7-9
j_call: TRBJ1-4
clone_size: NA
d_call: TRBD1

cdr3_aa: CASSGGAGYTF
cdr3_nt: TGTGCCAGCTCCGGAGGTGCTGGCTACACCTTC
v_call: TRBV6-6
j_call: TRBJ1-2
clone_size: NA
d_call: NA

cdr3_aa: CASSPGQDSYEQYF
cdr3_nt: TGTGCCAGCTCACCGGGACAGGACTCCTACGAGCAGTACTTC
v_call: TRBV18
j_call: TRBJ2-7
clone_size: NA
d_call: TRBD1

cdr3_aa: CASNGPGRPDTF
cdr3_nt: TGTGCCAGCAACGGCCCTGGCAGGCCCGACACCTTC
v_call: TRBV28
j_call: TRBJ1-2
clone_size: NA
d_call: NA

cdr3_aa: CASTLAGRADTQYF
cdr3_nt: TGTGCCAGCACCTTAGCGGGGAGGGCAGATACGCAGTATTTT
v_call: TRBV6-6
j_call: TRBJ2-3
clone_size: NA
d_call: TRBD2

cdr3_aa: CAISESGGVNEKLFF
cdr3_nt: TGTGCCATCAGTGAGTCAGGGGGAGTTAATGAAAAACTGTTTTTT
v_call: TRBV10-3
j_call: TRBJ1-4
clone_size: NA
d_call: NA

cdr3_aa: CASGLVIGQGATEAFF
cdr3_nt: TGTGCTAGTGGTTTGGTAATCGGACAGGGGGCAACTGAAGCTTTCTTT
v_call: TRBV12-5
j_call: TRBJ1-1
clone_size: NA
d_call: TRBD1